This T cell receptor beta chain was identified during a study of T cells in Graves' hyperthyroidism and ophthalmopathy. About the research overall: Upon initial diagnosis and before any treatment, peripheral blood was collected.

In this sample, this clonotype turned up many times. The CDR3 is made up of 15 amino acids. CDR1 and CDR2 from the germline V gene are LGHDT and YNNKEL (reference sequence). The V and J ends lost 0 bases and 0 bases, in that order; junction bases with no gene match: 1. RNA transcripts yielded amplified TCR beta CDR3 regions. The HTBI primer set was used in a first-round RT-PCR of the TCR CDR3. TCRdb used MiXCR to reprocess the multiplex PCR reads, holding one entry per CDR3 protein. Seen here are 300,000 to 400,000 distinct CDR3 sequences, more than 11% observed once, and the top ten hold more than 9.5%.

The rearrangement joins TRBV3-1 to TRBJ2-7; 8 bases map to TRBD2. This TCR was sampled from a woman between 55 and 75 years old with Graves' hyperthyroidism. The sequenced sample was blood. The CDR3 sequence is CASSQDSGSSYEQYF. In nucleotides, the CDR3 is TGTGCCAGCAGCCAAGACAGCGGGAGCTCCTACGAGCAGTACTTC.